Below, 26 T cell receptor beta chains from the same sample are listed, as sequenced in a study of OX40 agonist ivuxolimab in advanced cancers. Clones were sequenced by immunoSEQ multiplex PCR, and TCRdb holds only the in-frame ones, with some missing. The sample lists some 67,000 clones; nearly 90% were seen once. The starting material was CD4+ or CD8+ T cells sorted from blood, obtained in a trial of the OX40 agonist ivuxolimab. Every receptor here comes from an adult with an advanced solid tumor such as melanoma, head and neck, liver or kidney cancer.

The J gene is TRBJ1-3, the V gene TRBV14; 11 nucleotides align to TRBD1. V lost 5 bases to trimming and J lost 3 bases; unmatched junction nucleotides: 6. Germline CDR1 and CDR2: SGHDN and FVKESK. The CDR3 is 16 residues long. The CDR3 DNA is TGTGCCAGCAGCGCCGGGACAGGGGGTTTTGGAAACACCATATATTTT. Its translation: CASSAGTGGFGNTIYF.

The V and J genes are TRBV28 and TRBJ2-2; tentative D call: TRBD2 (6 bases). Germline V CDR1 and CDR2: MDHEN, SYDVKM. V was trimmed by 3 bases and J by 7 bases, leaving 15 bases between them. This CDR3 has 15 amino acids. CDR3 in amino acids: CASSLLGGDSGELFF. The CDR3 DNA sequence: TGTGCCAGCAGTTTGCTGGGGGGAGATAGCGGGGAGCTGTTTTTT.

This clone was observed a handful of times. V is TRBV4-1 and J is TRBJ2-6, with unresolved D. Germline CDR1 is MGHRA and CDR2 is YSYEKL. This CDR3 contains 15 residues. Deletions cut 6 bases from V and 1 base from J, with 10 bases between. Here the CDR3 DNA reads TGCGCCAGCAGACGGGTGGGATCTGGGGCCAACGTCCTGACTTTC. Translation gives CASRRVGSGANVLTF.

The gene calls are TRBV10-2 and TRBJ2-7; D is unclear. The V gene's germline CDR1 is WSHSY and CDR2 SAAADI. Trimming left V 4 bases short and J 2 bases short, with 9 bases between. The CDR3 covers 13 residues. The CDR3 is CASSVGSAYEQYF. Written as DNA, the CDR3 is TGCGCCAGCAGTGTGGGCAGCGCCTACGAGCAGTACTTC.

This chain uses TRBV13 with TRBJ1-1; D unclear. The CDR3 contains 14 residues. V was shortened by 7 bases and J by 0 bases, with 12 bases between the two germline ends. Germline V gives CDR1 PRHDT, CDR2 FYEKMQ (reference sequence). For the CDR3, the DNA is TGTGCCAGCAAACTAGGACCCATGAACACTGAAGCTTTCTTT. It specifies CASKLGPMNTEAFF.

In the case of this clone: Other nucleotide sequences from this sample produce the same CDR3. The V call is TRBV4-3, the J call TRBJ2-1; 9 bases are a match to TRBD2. CDR1 LGHNA and CDR2 YSLEER come from the germline V gene. The CDR3 has 15 residues. Trimming cost V 3 bases and J 4 bases; bases outside gene matches: 4. CDR3 bases: TGCGCCAGCAGCCAGCGGACTAGCGTATACAATGAGCAGTTCTTC. This gives the protein CASSQRTSVYNEQFF.

The rearrangement uses TRBV11-3 and TRBJ2-1, with D possibly being TRBD1 or TRBD2 (5 bases each). This CDR3 has 13 residues. Trimming took off 5 bases at V and 7 bases at J, with 12 bases between the two ends. The germline gives CDR1 SGHNT, CDR2 YENEEA. CDR3 residues: CASSPPGQNEQFF. For the CDR3, the DNA is TGTGCCAGCAGCCCCCCGGGGCAGAATGAGCAGTTCTTC. Filled out from reference TRBV11-3 and TRBJ2-1, the complete variable domain reads EAGVVQSPRYKIIEKKQPVAFWCNPISGHNTLYWYLQNLGQGPELLIRYENEEAVDDSQLPKDRFSAERLKGVDSTLKIQPAELGDSAVYLCASSPPGQNEQFFGPGTRLTVL.

V usage is TRBV5-4 and J usage is TRBJ2-1, with TRBD1 matching over 7 bases. From germline, CDR1 is SGHNT and CDR2 YYREEE (reference sequence). The CDR3 covers 15 residues. J was trimmed by 7 bases and V by 2 bases; bases with no gene match: 9. The CDR3: CASSFSGQVGNEQFF. CDR3 nucleotides: TGTGCCAGCAGCTTCTCAGGACAGGTCGGGAATGAGCAGTTCTTC.

This chain connects TRBV16 to TRBJ2-1; possible D gene TRBD1, 5 bases. With 4 bases removed from V and 5 bases from J, the gap between germline ends came to 12 bases. The germline V gene has CDR1 KGHSY and CDR2 FQNENV. The CDR3 consists of 14 residues. Here the CDR3 reads CASSPQGLNNEQFF. The CDR3 DNA reads TGTGCCAGCAGCCCTCAGGGTCTAAACAATGAGCAGTTCTTC.

This chain joins TRBV4-2 and TRBJ2-5; 7 bases are shared with TRBD2. Germline values: CDR1 LGHNA, CDR2 YNFKEQ. The CDR3 consists of 17 residues. V lost 0 bases, J lost 9 bases, and 16 bases stayed unmatched. The CDR3 sequence is CASSQDGGRGGFEAQYF. The DNA of the CDR3 is TGTGCCAGCAGCCAAGATGGAGGGAGGGGCGGTTTCGAGGCCCAGTACTTC.

The chain is built from TRBV7-9 and TRBJ2-3; TRBD2 aligns across 9 bases. This CDR3 region has 15 residues. J lost 4 bases, V lost 2 bases, and 4 bases had no gene match. The germline CDR1 and CDR2 sequences are SEHNR and FQNEAQ (reference sequence). The CDR3 nucleotides are TGTGCCAGCAGCTTATTAGCGGGAGTCGCAGATACGCAGTATTTT. Its translation is CASSLLAGVADTQYF.

The chain has TRBV7-8 and TRBJ2-1; D is unclear. Germline assignment: CDR1 SGHVS and CDR2 FQNEAQ. The CDR3 loop spans 18 amino acids. Deletions cut 5 bases from V and 4 bases from J, with 24 bases between. DNA for the CDR3: TGTGCCAGCAGCCAATCGCCCCAGACTTTCTTAGGTTACAATGAGCAGTTCTTC. It translates to CASSQSPQTFLGYNEQFF.

The V and J genes are TRBV5-5 and TRBJ2-7; 9 bases agree with TRBD2. Germline loops: CDR1 SGHKS, CDR2 YYEKEE (reference sequence). The CDR3 is 16 residues long. J lost 3 bases, V lost 0 bases, and 7 bases had no gene match. This CDR3 reads CASSLAITSGFYEQYF. CDR3 nucleotide sequence: TGTGCCAGCAGCTTGGCAATCACTAGCGGGTTCTACGAGCAGTACTTC. Full variable domain (missing parts from reference TRBV5-5 and TRBJ2-7): DAGVTQSPTHLIKTRGQQVTLRCSPISGHKSVSWYQQVLGQGPQFIFQYYEKEERGRGNFPDRFSARQFPNYSSELNVNALLLGDSALYLCASSLAITSGFYEQYFGPGTRLTVT.

The genes are TRBV2 and TRBJ2-2, with D perhaps given as TRBD1 or TRBD2 (5 bases each). The CDR3 contains 15 residues. Germline-derived CDR1 and CDR2 are SNHLY and FYNNEI. V was cut by 5 bases and J by 3 bases, with 13 bases left in between. The CDR3 region is CASSPGTPHTGELFF. DNA for the CDR3: TGTGCCAGCAGTCCCGGGACCCCCCACACCGGGGAGCTGTTTTTT.

This clone was recorded only once. CDR3: CASTLLWGGGEQFF. CDR3 DNA sequence: TGTGCCAGCACCCTACTTTGGGGCGGAGGTGAGCAGTTCTTC. V is TRBV11-2 and J is TRBJ2-1, with D perhaps being TRBD1 or TRBD2 (5 bases each). Germline V gene lookup returns CDR1 SGHAT and CDR2 FQNNGV. V shed 7 bases and J shed 9 bases, with 19 bases lying between them. The CDR3 sequence is 14 residues long.

This chain uses TRBV7-2 with TRBJ2-7, with 11 bases lining up with TRBD2. There are 15 residues in the CDR3. V lost 4 bases to trimming and J lost 7 bases; unmatched junction nucleotides: 9. CDR1 is SGHTA, CDR2 FQGNSA, per germline. In DNA form, the CDR3 reads TGTGCCAGCAGCTCCCCTAGCGGGAGGAGGTATGAGCAGTACTTC. Its translation is CASSSPSGRRYEQYF.

The chain employs TRBV5-5 and TRBJ1-2; D is possibly TRBD1 (5 bases). The length of the CDR3 is 14 residues. CDR1 and CDR2 (germline): SGHKS, YYEKEE (reference sequence). V gave up 1 base and J gave up 8 bases, with 15 bases separating them. CDR3 bases: TGTGCCAGCAGCTTGATGACAGCCTCCGAGGGCTACACCTTC. Translation: CASSLMTASEGYTF.

This chain connects TRBV27 to TRBJ2-1; TRBD1 is a possible D gene (5 bases). Germline CDR1 reads MNHEY; CDR2 reads SMNVEV (reference sequence). This CDR3 has 14 amino acids. The V and J ends lost 4 bases and 4 bases respectively, with 11 bases between them. The CDR3 region is CASSSFGAYNEQFF. CDR3 DNA: TGTGCCAGCAGTTCATTTGGGGCTTACAATGAGCAGTTCTTC.

The chain carries TRBV7-3 and TRBJ1-5, with D perhaps matching TRBD1 (5 bases). Germline V gene lookup returns CDR1 SGHTA and CDR2 FQGTGA. V lost 4 bases and J 5 bases, leaving 9 bases between the germline ends. This CDR3 region has 13 residues. The chain's CDR3 is CASSWGPYQPQHF. As DNA, the CDR3 is TGTGCCAGCAGCTGGGGACCCTATCAGCCCCAGCATTTT. Complete variable domain (other parts from reference TRBV7-3 and TRBJ1-5): GAGVSQTPSNKVTEKGKYVELRCDPISGHTALYWYRQSLGQGPEFLIYFQGTGAADDSGLPNDRFFAVRPEGSVSTLKIQRTERGDSAVYLCASSWGPYQPQHFGDGTRLSIL.

This chain joins TRBV11-2 and TRBJ1-2, with D tentatively TRBD1 (5 bases). Germline V gene sequence: CDR1 SGHAT, CDR2 FQNNGV. V lost 7 bases to trimming and J lost 1 base, with 13 bases between them. This CDR3 spans 14 amino acids. The CDR3 reads CASTLGGNNYGYTF. The DNA of the CDR3 is TGTGCCAGCACCCTCGGGGGAAATAACTATGGCTACACCTTC.

The V call is TRBV19, the J call TRBJ1-5; D remains ambiguous. CDR3 length: 17 residues. Germline-derived CDR1 and CDR2 are LNHDA and SQIVND (reference sequence). Deletions cut 3 bases from V and 4 bases from J, with 19 bases between. The CDR3 region is CASSMSLGQAGNQPQHF. CDR3 nucleotides: TGTGCCAGTAGTATGTCTCTCGGGCAGGCGGGTAATCAGCCCCAGCATTTT.

V gene TRBV5-1 combines with J gene TRBJ2-7; a possible D gene is TRBD2 (6 bases). Per germline, CDR1 SGHRS and CDR2 YFSETQ. The CDR3 consists of 13 residues. Trimming left V 0 bases short and J 2 bases short, with 6 bases between. This CDR3 reads CASSLGGTYEQYF. The CDR3 region has the DNA TGCGCCAGCAGCTTGGGCGGGACCTACGAGCAGTACTTC.

This chain links TRBV2 with TRBJ2-6, with D possibly matching TRBD2 (5 bases). This CDR3 region has 13 residues. The germline V gene has CDR1 SNHLY and CDR2 FYNNEI. Trimming stripped 6 bases from V and 4 bases from J, with 7 bases between. CDR3 region: CASRDSGANVLTF. The CDR3 bases are TGTGCCAGCAGGGACTCGGGGGCCAACGTCCTGACTTTC. Looking up the rest from reference TRBV2 and TRBJ2-6 gives the full variable domain: EPEVTQTPSHQVTQMGQEVILRCVPISNHLYFYWYRQILGQKVEFLVSFYNNEISEKSEIFDDQFSVERPDGSNFTLKIRSTKLEDSAMYFCASRDSGANVLTFGAGSRLTVL.

This chain links TRBV6-5 with TRBJ2-2; 7 bases map to TRBD1. J was trimmed by 5 bases and V by 7 bases; bases with no gene match: 10. In germline, CDR1 is MNHEY, CDR2 SVGAGI. This CDR3 region has 15 residues. CDR3 DNA: TGTGCCAGCACCCGACAGGGCGTAGGGACCGGGGAGCTGTTTTTT. Amino acid sequence: CASTRQGVGTGELFF.

The chain has TRBV2 and TRBJ2-7; TRBD1 matches 9 bases. The CDR3 has 15 residues. Germline assignment: CDR1 SNHLY and CDR2 FYNNEI. V shed 0 bases and J 4 bases; nucleotides not matched to a gene: 4. The CDR3 nucleotides read TGTGCCAGCAGTGAAGCTGGGACAGGGAGGTACGAGCAGTACTTC. Translated: CASSEAGTGRYEQYF.

This chain links TRBV11-2 with TRBJ1-2, with D possibly TRBD1 on 5 matching bases. V shed 4 bases and J shed 8 bases, with 14 bases lying between them. The CDR3 is 13 amino acids. Germline-derived CDR1 and CDR2 are SGHAT and FQNNGV. CDR3 region: CASSWDGKSGYTF. CDR3 sequence (DNA): TGTGCCAGCAGCTGGGACGGAAAAAGCGGCTACACCTTC.